These 4 T cell receptor beta chains share one sample of origin, sequenced in a study of blood T cell repertoires in COVID-19. Using immunoSEQ multiplex PCR, the repertoire was profiled, and TCRdb retains in-frame clones only, with some absent. The sample carries roughly 130,000 clones, more than 80% recorded once. The source material was peripheral blood. Receptors were obtained from a woman in her sixties with acute or convalescent COVID-19.

The gene calls are TRBV27 and TRBJ2-3, with 12 bases aligning to TRBD2. The CDR3 has 16 residues. The V gene's germline CDR1 is MNHEY and CDR2 SMNVEV (reference sequence). Trimming cost V 4 bases and J 2 bases; bases outside gene matches: 4. The CDR3 is CASSSGLAGPTDTQYF. The CDR3 nucleotides read TGTGCCAGCAGTTCAGGACTAGCGGGGCCCACAGATACGCAGTATTTT.

The rearrangement links TRBV15 to TRBJ2-3, with 10 bases fitting TRBD1. The length of the CDR3 is 16 residues. V was clipped by 3 bases and J by 0 bases; unmatched bases: 3. Germline values: CDR1 LNHNV, CDR2 YYDKDF (reference sequence). CDR3 DNA: TGTGCCACCAGCAGGGGACAGGGGATTAGCACAGATACGCAGTATTTT. It codes for CATSRGQGISTDTQYF.

The chain couples TRBV25-1 to TRBJ1-4; weak D call: TRBD1 (5 bases). The V end was cut by 7 bases, the J end by 6 bases, with 12 bases between. The CDR3 is made up of 13 amino acids. Germline V gene data show CDR1 as MGHDK and CDR2 as SYGVNS. CDR3 region: CASTSGVYEKLFF. The DNA for the CDR3 is TGTGCCAGCACGTCGGGGGTTTATGAAAAACTGTTTTTT.

The rearrangement joins TRBV28 to TRBJ2-6, with TRBD2 identical over 9 bases. With V trimmed by 11 bases and J by 4 bases, 9 bases remained unmatched. This CDR3 comprises 15 residues. Germline V gene sequence: CDR1 MDHEN, CDR2 SYDVKM. The CDR3 bases are TGTGCCGCCCGCGGGGGGGCGGCCGGGGCCAACGTCCTGACTTTC. Its translation: CAARGGAAGANVLTF.